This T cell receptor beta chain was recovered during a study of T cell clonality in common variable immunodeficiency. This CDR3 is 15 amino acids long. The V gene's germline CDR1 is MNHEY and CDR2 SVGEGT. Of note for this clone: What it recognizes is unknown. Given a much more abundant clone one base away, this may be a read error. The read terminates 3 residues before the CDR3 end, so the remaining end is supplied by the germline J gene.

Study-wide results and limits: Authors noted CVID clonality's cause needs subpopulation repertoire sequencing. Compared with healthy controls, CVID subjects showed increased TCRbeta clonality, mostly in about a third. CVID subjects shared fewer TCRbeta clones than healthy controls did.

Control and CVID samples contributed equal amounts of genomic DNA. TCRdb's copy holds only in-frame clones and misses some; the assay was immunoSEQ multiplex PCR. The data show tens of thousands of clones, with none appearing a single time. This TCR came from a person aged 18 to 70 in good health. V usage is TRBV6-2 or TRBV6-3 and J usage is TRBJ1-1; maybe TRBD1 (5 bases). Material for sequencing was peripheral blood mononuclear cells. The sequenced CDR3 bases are TGTACCAGCAGTTACTCGAGACAGTTGAACACTGAA. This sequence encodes CTSSYSRQLNTE. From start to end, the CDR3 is CTSSYSRQLNTEAFF.